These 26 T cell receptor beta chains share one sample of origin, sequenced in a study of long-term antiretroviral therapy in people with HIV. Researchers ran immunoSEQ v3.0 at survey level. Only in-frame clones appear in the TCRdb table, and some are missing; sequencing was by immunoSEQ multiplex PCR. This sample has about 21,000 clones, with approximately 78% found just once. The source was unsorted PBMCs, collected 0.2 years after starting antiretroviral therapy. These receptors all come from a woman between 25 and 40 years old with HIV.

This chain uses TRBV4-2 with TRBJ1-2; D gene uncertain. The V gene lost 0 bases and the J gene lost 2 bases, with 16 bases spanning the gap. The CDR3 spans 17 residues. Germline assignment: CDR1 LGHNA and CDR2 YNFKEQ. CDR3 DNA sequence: TGTGCCAGCAGCCAAGAAGAGGTCGACGCCAGCAACTATGGCTACACCTTC. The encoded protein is CASSQEEVDASNYGYTF.

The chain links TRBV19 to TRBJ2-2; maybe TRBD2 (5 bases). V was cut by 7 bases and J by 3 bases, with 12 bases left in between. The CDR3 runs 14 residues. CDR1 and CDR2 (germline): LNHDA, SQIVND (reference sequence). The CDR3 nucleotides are TGTGCCAGTACCCCTGGGAGAGACACCGGGGAGCTGTTTTTT. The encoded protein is CASTPGRDTGELFF.

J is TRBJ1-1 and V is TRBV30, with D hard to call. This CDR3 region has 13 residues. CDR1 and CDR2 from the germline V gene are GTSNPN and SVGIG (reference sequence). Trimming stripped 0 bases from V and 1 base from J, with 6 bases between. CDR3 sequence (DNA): TGTGCCTGGAGTGTAGGAAGGAACACTGAAGCTTTCTTT. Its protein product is CAWSVGRNTEAFF.

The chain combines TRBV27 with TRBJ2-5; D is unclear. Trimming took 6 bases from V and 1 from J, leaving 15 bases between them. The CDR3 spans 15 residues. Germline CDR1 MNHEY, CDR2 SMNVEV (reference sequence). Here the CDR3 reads CASSPKGATQETQYF. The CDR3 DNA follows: TGTGCCAGCAGCCCCAAGGGCGCAACCCAAGAGACCCAGTACTTC.

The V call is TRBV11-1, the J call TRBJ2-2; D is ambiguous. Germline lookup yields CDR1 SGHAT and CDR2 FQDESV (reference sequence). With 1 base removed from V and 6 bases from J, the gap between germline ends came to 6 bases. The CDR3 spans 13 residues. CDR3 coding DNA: TGTGCCAGCAGCTTAGGGCCTCCCGGGGAGCTGTTTTTT. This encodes CASSLGPPGELFF.

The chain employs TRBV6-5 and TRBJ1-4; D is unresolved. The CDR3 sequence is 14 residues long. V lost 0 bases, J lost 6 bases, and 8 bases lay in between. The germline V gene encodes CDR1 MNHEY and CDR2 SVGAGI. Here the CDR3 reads CASSYSSYDEKLFF. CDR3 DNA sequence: TGTGCCAGCAGTTACTCGTCCTACGATGAAAAACTGTTTTTT.

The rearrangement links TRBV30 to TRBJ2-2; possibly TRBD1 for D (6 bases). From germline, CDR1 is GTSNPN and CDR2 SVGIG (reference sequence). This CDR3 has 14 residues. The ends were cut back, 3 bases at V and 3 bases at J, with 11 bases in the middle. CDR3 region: CAWSAPGDTGELFF. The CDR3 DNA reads TGTGCCTGGAGCGCCCCAGGGGACACCGGGGAGCTGTTTTTT. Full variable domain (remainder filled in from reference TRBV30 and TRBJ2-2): SQTIHQWPATLVQPVGSPLSLECTVEGTSNPNLYWYRQAAGRGLQLLFYSVGIGQISSEVPQNLSASRPQDRQFILSSKKLLLSDSGFYLCAWSAPGDTGELFFGEGSRLTVL.

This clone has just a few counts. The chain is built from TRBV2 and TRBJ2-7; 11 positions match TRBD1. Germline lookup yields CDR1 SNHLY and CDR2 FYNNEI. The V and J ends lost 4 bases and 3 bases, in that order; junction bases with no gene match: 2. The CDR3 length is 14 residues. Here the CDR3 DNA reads TGTGCCAGCAGTGCCGGGACAGGGGGCTACGAGCAGTACGTC. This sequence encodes CASSAGTGGYEQYV.

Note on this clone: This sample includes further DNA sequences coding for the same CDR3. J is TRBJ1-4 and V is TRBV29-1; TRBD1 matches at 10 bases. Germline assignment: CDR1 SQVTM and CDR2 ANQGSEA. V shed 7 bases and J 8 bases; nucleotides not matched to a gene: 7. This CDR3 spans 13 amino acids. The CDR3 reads CSAGDRGNEKLFF. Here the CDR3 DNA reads TGCAGCGCCGGGGACAGGGGTAACGAAAAACTGTTTTTT.

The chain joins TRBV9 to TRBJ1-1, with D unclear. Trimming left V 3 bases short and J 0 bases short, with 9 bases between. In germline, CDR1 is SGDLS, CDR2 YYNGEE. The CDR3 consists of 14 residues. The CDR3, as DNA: TGTGCCAGCAGCGCAGGACCGGTGAACACTGAAGCTTTCTTT. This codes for CASSAGPVNTEAFF. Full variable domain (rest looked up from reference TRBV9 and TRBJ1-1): DSGVTQTPKHLITATGQRVTLRCSPRSGDLSVYWYQQSLDQGLQFLIQYYNGEERAKGNILERFSAQQFPDLHSELNLSSLELGDSALYFCASSAGPVNTEAFFGQGTRLTVV.

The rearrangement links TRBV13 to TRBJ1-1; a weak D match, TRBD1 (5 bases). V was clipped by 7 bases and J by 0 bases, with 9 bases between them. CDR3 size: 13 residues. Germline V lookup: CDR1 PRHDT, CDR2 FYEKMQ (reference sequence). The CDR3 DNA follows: TGTGCCAGCAACGGGGCTATGAACACTGAAGCTTTCTTT. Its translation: CASNGAMNTEAFF. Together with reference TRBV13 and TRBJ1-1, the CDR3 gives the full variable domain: AAGVIQSPRHLIKEKRETATLKCYPIPRHDTVYWYQQGPGQDPQFLISFYEKMQSDKGSIPDRFSAQQFSDYHSELNMSSLELGDSALYFCASNGAMNTEAFFGQGTRLTVV.

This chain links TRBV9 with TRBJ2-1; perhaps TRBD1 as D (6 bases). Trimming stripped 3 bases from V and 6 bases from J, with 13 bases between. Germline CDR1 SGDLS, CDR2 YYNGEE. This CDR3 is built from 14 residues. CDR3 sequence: CASSDKDSSNEQFF. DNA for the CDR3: TGTGCCAGCAGCGACAAGGACAGTTCCAATGAGCAGTTCTTC.

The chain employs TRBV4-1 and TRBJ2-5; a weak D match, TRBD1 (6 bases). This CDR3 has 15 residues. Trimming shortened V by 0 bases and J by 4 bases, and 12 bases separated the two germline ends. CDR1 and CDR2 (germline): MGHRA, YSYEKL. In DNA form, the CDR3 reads TGCGCCAGCAGCCAAGATTCAACAGGGCCAGAGACCCAGTACTTC. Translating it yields CASSQDSTGPETQYF.

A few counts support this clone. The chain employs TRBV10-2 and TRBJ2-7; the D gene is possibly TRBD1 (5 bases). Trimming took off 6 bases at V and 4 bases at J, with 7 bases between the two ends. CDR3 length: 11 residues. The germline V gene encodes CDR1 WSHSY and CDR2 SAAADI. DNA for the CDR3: TGCGCCAGCAGCCAGGGTTACGAGCAGTACGTC. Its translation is CASSQGYEQYV.

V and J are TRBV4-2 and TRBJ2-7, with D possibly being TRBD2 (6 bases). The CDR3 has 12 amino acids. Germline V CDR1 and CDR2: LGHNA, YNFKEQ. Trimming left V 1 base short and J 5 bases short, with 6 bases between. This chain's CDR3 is CASSQGGDEQYF. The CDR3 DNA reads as TGTGCCAGCAGCCAAGGGGGGGACGAGCAGTACTTC.

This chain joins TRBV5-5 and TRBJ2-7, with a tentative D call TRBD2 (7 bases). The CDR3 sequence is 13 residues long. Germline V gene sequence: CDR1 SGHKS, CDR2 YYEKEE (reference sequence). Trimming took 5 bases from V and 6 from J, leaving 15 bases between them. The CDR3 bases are TGTGCCAGCAGTCGGGGGGAAGGGGGCGAGCAGTACGTC. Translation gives CASSRGEGGEQYV.

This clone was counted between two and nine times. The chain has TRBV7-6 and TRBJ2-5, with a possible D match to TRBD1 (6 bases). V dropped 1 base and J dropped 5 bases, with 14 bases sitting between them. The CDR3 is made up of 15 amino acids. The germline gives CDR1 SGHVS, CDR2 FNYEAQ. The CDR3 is CASSLVQGIAETQYF. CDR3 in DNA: TGTGCCAGCAGCTTAGTACAGGGTATAGCGGAGACCCAGTACTTC.

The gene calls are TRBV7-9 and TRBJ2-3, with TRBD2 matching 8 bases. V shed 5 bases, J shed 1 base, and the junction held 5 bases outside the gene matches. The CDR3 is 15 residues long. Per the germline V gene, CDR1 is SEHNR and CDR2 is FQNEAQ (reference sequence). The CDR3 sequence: CASSIAGGRTDTQYF. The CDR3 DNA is TGTGCCAGCAGCATTGCGGGGGGCCGCACAGATACGCAGTATTTT.

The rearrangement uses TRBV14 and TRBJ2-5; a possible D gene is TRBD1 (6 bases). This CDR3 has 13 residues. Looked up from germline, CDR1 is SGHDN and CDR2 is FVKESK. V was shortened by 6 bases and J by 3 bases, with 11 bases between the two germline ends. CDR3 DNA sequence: TGTGCCAGCAGGGCCAGGGGTAAAGAGACCCAGTACTTC. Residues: CASRARGKETQYF.

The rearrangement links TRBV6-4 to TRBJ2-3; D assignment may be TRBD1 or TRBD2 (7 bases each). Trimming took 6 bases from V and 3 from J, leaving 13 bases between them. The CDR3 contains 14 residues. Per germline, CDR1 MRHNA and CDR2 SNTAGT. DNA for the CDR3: TGTGCCAGCAGCCAGCAGGGGGGGACAGATACGCAGTATTTT. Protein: CASSQQGGTDTQYF.

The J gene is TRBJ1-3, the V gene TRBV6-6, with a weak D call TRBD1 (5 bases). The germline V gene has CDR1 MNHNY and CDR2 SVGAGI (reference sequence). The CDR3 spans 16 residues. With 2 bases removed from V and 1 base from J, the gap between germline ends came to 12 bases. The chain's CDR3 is CASSYDYKGSGNTIYF. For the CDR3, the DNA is TGTGCCAGCAGTTACGACTATAAGGGGTCTGGAAACACCATATATTTT.

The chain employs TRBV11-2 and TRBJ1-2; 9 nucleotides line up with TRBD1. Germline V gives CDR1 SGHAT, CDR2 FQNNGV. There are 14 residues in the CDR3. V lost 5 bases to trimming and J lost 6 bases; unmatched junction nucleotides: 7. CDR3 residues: CASSPPGTGHGYTF. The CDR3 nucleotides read TGTGCCAGCAGCCCCCCCGGGACAGGGCATGGCTACACCTTC.

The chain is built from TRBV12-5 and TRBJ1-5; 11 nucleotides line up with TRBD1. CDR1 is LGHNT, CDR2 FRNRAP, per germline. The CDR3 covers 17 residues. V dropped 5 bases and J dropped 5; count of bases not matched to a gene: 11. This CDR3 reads CASGATRDRGLHQPQHF. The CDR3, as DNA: TGTGCTAGTGGTGCCACCCGGGACAGGGGGTTACATCAGCCCCAGCATTTT. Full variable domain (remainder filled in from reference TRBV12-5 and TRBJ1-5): DARVTQTPRHKVTEMGQEVTMRCQPILGHNTVFWYRQTMMQGLELLAYFRNRAPLDDSGMPKDRFSAEMPDATLATLKIQPSEPRDSAVYFCASGATRDRGLHQPQHFGDGTRLSIL.

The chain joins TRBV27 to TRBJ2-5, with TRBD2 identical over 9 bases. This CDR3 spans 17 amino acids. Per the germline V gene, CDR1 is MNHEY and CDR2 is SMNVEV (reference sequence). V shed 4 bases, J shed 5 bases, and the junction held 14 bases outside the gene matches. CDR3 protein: CASSYIAPGLAGETQYF. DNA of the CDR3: TGTGCCAGCAGTTACATCGCCCCGGGACTAGCAGGGGAGACCCAGTACTTC.

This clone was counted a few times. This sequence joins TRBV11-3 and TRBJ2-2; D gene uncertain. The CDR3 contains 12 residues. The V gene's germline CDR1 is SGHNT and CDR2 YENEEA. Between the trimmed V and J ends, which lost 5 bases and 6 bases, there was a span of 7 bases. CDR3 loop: CASSLSPGELFF. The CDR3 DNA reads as TGTGCCAGCAGCCTCAGCCCCGGGGAGCTGTTTTTT.

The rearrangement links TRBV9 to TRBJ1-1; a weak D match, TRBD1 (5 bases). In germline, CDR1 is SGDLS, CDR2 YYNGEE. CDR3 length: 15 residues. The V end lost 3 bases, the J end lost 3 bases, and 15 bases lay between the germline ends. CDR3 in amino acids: CASSADGTGDTEAFF. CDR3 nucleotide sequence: TGTGCCAGCAGCGCAGACGGGACGGGGGACACTGAAGCTTTCTTT.